This TCR beta chain came from a study of breast tumors, draining lymph nodes, adjacent tissues (dated by TCRdb to 2016 to 2018). With respect to the entire study: TCR beta repertoires were compared across tumor, adjacent nontumor tissue and axillary lymph nodes obtained from breast cancer patients. In human breast cancer, the study set out to evaluate how tumor, surrounding tissue and draining lymph node repertoires relate to one another and whether T cells may move between these sites.

A remark on this clonotype: Its cognate antigen has yet to be identified. Base qualities are not recorded, but no much larger clone differs from it by a single base.

Sequencing took place on an Illumina HiSeq 2000. TCR beta chain libraries were generated by multiplex PCR amplification. The amplified TCR beta chain products were analyzed by high-throughput sequencing. TCRdb trimmed public reads at Q25 via fastp, called clones via MiXCR and kept in-frame beta chains. Each CDR3 protein gets just one entry, which takes the most common genes and DNA from the rows behind it. For this sample the table gives 20,000 to 25,000 distinct CDR3 sequences, of which around 50% were detected only once. Of the sample, 7.8% is held by the ten largest clones. Here is what the overall study found, with its caveats: In luminal-like breast cancer, tumor and nontumor tissue repertoires resembled each other significantly more than in basal-like breast cancer. The data were considered consistent with most tumor T cells being derived from the lymph node and subsequently expanding within tumor tissue. Tumor T-cell repertoires showed less diversity than lymph node repertoires and more diversity than nontumor tissue repertoires, and tumor T-cell repertoires showed preferential V and J gene usage. The conclusion that tumor T cells originate in lymph nodes was framed as consistent with a hypothesis rather than directly demonstrated.

The source material was breast tumor tissue. The origin of this receptor is a female donor with breast cancer. Some clones in this sample may be carry-over from other donors' samples.

The CDR3 reads CASSPPGQGRSPLHF. The nucleotide sequence reads as follows: TGTGCCAGCAGCCCGCCGGGACAGGGTCGTTCACCCCTCCACTTT. The chain couples TRBV7-2 to TRBJ1-6; 9 central bases correspond to TRBD1. Spanning cysteine to phenylalanine, the CDR3 consists of 15 amino acids. Kept here is only the CDR3 DNA, which spans 45 bases and is read in frame from base 1. For CDR1 and CDR2, the germline V gene lists SGHTA and FQGNSA. V is pruned by 5 bases and J by 9 bases, leaving 8 bases of the junction without a gene match.